This T cell receptor (beta chain) was documented in a study of T cells in Graves' hyperthyroidism and ophthalmopathy. Study-wide points: Through a model of 13 V-J features, ophthalmopathy was separated from stable hyperthyroidism.

Trimming left V 0 bases short and J 4 bases short, with 13 bases between. Germline CDR1 reads MNHEY; CDR2 reads SVGAGI. This CDR3 has 16 amino acids. This clonotype was found many times. Its antigen is currently unknown. Amplification targeted TCR beta CDR3 regions from RNA transcripts. HTBI primers were employed in a first-round RT-PCR of the TCR CDR3. TCRdb recomputed calls from the multiplex PCR reads with MiXCR, one row per CDR3 protein. Here the sample spans about half a million distinct CDR3 sequences, around 21% being singletons. Clinical symptoms, serum thyroxine, TRAb, thyroid ultrasound and orbital computed tomography informed diagnoses. A roughly 10 ml volume of fresh peripheral blood provided the PBMCs.

This receptor was obtained from a man aged 18 to 30 with Graves' hyperthyroidism. Sequencing was carried out using blood. The J gene is TRBJ1-3, the V gene TRBV6-5; D not certain. The CDR3 nucleotides read TGTGCCAGCAGTTACTCAAATCCGGGGTCCGGAAACACCATATATTTT. Translated: CASSYSNPGSGNTIYF.